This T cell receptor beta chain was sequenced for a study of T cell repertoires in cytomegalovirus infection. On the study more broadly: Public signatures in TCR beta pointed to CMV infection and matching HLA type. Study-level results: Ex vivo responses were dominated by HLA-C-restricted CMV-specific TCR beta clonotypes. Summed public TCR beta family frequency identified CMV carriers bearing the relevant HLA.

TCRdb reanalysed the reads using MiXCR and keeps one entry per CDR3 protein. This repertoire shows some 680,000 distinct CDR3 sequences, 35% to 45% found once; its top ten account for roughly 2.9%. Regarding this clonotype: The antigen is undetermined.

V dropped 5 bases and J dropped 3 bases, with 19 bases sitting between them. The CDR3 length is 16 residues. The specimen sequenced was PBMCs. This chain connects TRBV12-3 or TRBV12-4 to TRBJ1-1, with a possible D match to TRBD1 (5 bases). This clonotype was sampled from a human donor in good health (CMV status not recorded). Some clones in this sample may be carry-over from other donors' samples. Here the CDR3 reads CASSPPYTQGDTEAFF. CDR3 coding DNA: TGTGCCAGCAGTCCCCCTTACACCCAAGGGGACACTGAAGCTTTCTTT.